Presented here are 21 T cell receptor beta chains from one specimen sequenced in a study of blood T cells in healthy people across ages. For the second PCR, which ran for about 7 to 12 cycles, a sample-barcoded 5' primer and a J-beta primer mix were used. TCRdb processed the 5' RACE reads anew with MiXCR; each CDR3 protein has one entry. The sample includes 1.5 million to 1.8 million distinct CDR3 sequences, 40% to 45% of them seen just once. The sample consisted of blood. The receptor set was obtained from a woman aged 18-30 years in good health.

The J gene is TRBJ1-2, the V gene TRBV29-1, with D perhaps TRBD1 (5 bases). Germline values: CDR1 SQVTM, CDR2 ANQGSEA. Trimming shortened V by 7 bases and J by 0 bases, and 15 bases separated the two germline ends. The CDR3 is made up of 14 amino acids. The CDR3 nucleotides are TGCAGCGCCGGGGCTAGGCTCTCTAACTATGGCTACACCTTC. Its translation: CSAGARLSNYGYTF.

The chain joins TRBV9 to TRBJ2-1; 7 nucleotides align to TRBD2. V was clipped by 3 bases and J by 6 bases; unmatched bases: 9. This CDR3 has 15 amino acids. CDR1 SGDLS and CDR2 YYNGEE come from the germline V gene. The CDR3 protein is CASSESGGNSNEQFF. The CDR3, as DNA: TGTGCCAGCAGCGAGTCGGGAGGCAATAGCAATGAGCAGTTCTTC. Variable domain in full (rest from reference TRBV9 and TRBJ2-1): DSGVTQTPKHLITATGQRVTLRCSPRSGDLSVYWYQQSLDQGLQFLIQYYNGEERAKGNILERFSAQQFPDLHSELNLSSLELGDSALYFCASSESGGNSNEQFFGPGTRLTVL.

CDR3: CASSPWVRETLDEQYF. The CDR3 nucleotides are TGTGCCAGCAGCCCATGGGTCCGCGAGACTCTCGACGAGCAGTACTTC. This chain uses TRBV7-2 with TRBJ2-4; no reliable D call. Matching the DNA end better, TRBJ2-7 makes the J call doubtful. The CDR3 loop spans 16 amino acids. Germline CDR1 is SGHTA and CDR2 is FQGNSA.

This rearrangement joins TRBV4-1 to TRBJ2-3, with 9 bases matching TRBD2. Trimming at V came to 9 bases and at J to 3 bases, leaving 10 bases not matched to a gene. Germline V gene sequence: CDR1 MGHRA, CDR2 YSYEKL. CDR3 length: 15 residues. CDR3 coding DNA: TGCGCCAGTCTCTCCCTAGCGGGGCGGACAGATACGCAGTATTTT. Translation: CASLSLAGRTDTQYF.

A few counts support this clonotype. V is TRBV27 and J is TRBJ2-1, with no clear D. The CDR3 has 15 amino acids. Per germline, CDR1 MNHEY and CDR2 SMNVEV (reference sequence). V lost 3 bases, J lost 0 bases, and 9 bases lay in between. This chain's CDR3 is CASSFGVSSYNEQFF. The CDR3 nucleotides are TGTGCCAGCAGTTTTGGTGTAAGCTCCTACAATGAGCAGTTCTTC.

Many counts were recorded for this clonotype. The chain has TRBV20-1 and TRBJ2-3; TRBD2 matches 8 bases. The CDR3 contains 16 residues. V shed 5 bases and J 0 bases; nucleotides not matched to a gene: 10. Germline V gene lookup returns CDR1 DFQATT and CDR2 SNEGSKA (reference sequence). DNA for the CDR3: TGCAGTGCTGCCACGGGACTAGGATTGAGCACAGATACGCAGTATTTT. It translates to CSAATGLGLSTDTQYF.

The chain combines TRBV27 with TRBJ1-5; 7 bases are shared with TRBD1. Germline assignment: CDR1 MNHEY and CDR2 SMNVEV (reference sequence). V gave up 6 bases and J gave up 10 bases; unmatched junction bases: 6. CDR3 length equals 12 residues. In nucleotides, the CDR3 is TGTGCCAGCAGCCCCCAGGGGGGTCCCCAGCATTTT. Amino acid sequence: CASSPQGGPQHF.

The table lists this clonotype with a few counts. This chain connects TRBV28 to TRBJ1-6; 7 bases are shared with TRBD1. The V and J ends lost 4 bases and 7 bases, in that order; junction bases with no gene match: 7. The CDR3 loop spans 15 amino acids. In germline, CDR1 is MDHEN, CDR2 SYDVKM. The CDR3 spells CASSYRGTVNSPLHF. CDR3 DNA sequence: TGTGCCAGCAGTTACCGCGGGACAGTAAATTCACCCCTCCACTTT. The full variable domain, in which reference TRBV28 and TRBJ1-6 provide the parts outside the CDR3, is DVKVTQSSRYLVKRTGEKVFLECVQDMDHENMFWYRQDPGLGLRLIYFSYDVKMKEKGDIPEGYSVSREKKERFSLILESASTNQTSMYLCASSYRGTVNSPLHFGNGTRLTVT.

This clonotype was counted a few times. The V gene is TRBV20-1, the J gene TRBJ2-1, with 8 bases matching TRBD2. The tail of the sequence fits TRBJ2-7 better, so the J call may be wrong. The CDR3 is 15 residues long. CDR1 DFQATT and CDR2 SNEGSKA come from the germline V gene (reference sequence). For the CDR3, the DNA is TGCAGTGCTAGTGCCAAGCGGGGGTCCTACAATGAGCAGTACTTC. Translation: CSASAKRGSYNEQYF.

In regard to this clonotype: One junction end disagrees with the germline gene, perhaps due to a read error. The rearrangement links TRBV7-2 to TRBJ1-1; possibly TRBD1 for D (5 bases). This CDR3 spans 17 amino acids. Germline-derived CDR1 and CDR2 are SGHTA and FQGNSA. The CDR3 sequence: CASGFGGAGVTNTEAFF. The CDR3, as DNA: TGTGCCAGCGGCTTTGGAGGGGCGGGTGTCACGAACACTGAAGCTTTCTTT.

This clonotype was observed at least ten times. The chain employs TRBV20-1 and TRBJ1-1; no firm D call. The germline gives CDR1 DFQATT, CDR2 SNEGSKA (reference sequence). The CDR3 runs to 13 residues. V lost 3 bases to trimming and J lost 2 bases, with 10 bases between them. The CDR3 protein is CSASGQRNTEAFF. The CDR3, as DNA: TGCAGTGCTAGTGGCCAGCGAAACACTGAAGCTTTCTTT.

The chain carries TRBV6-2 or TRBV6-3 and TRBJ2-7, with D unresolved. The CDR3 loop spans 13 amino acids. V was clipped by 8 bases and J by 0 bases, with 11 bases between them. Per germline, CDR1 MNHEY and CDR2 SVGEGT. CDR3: CASGRPNSYEQYF. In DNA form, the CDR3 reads TGTGCCAGCGGAAGGCCAAACTCCTACGAGCAGTACTTC.

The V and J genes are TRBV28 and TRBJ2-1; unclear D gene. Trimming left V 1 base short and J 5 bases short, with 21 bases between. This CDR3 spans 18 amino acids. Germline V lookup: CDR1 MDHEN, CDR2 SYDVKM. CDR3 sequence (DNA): TGTGCCAGCAGTTTATATGCCAGCTTTGCCCCCGAGCACAATGAGCAGTTCTTC. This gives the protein CASSLYASFAPEHNEQFF.

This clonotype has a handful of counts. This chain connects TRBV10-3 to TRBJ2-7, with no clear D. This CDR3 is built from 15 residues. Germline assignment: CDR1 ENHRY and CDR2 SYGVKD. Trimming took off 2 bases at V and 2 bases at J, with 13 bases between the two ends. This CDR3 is CAISEHGPGPYEQYF. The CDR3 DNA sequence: TGTGCCATCAGTGAGCACGGGCCGGGTCCCTACGAGCAGTACTTC.

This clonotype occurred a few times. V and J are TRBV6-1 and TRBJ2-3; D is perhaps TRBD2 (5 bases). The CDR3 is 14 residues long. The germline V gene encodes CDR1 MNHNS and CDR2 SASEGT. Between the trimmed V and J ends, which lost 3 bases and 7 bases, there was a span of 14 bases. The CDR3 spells CASSDSSRVNTQYF. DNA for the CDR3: TGTGCCAGCAGTGATTCTAGCCGGGTAAATACGCAGTATTTT.

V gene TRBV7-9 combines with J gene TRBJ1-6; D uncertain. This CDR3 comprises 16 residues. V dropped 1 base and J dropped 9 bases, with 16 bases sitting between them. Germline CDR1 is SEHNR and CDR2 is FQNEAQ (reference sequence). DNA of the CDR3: TGTGCCAGCAGCTTAGTGGTTAACATCTATGGTTCACCCCTCCACTTT. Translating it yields CASSLVVNIYGSPLHF.

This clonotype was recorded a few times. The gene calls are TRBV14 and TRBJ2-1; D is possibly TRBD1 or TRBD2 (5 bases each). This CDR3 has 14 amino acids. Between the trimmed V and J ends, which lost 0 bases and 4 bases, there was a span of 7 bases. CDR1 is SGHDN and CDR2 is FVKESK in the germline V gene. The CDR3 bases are TGTGCCAGCAGCCAAGATTGGGGGTACAATGAGCAGTTCTTC. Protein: CASSQDWGYNEQFF. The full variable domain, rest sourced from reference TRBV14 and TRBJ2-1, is EAGVTQFPSHSVIEKGQTVTLRCDPISGHDNLYWYRRVMGKEIKFLLHFVKESKQDESGMPNNRFLAERTGGTYSTLKVQPAELEDSGVYFCASSQDWGYNEQFFGPGTRLTVL.

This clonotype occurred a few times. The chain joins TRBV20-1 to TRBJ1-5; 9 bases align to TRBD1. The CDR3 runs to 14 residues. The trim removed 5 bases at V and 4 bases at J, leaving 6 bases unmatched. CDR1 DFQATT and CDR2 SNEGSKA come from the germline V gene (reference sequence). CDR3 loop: CSASTGGGNQPQHF. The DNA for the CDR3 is TGCAGTGCTTCTACAGGGGGCGGAAATCAGCCCCAGCATTTT.

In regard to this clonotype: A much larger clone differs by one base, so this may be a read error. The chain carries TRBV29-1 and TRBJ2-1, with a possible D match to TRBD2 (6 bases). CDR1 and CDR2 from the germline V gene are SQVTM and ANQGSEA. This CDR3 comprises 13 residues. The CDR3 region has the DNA TGCGGCGTTGATAGCGGAACCTACAATGAGCAGTTCTTC. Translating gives CGVDSGTYNEQFF.

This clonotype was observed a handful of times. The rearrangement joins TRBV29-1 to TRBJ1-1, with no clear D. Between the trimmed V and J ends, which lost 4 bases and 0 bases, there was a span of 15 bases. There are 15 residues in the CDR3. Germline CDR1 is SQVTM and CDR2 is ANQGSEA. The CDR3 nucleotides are TGCAGCGTTGGGGTCAGTAACACTATGAACACTGAAGCTTTCTTT. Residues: CSVGVSNTMNTEAFF. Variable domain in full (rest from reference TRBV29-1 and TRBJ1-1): SAVISQKPSRDICQRGTSLTIQCQVDSQVTMMFWYRQQPGQSLTLIATANQGSEATYESGFVIDKFPISRPNLTFSTLTVSNMSPEDSSIYLCSVGVSNTMNTEAFFGQGTRLTVV.

DNA of the CDR3: TGTGCCAGCAGTCAAGCATTCCCCTACAATGAGCAGTTCTTC. Its translation is CASSQAFPYNEQFF. The chain is built from TRBV7-3 and TRBJ2-1; D call uncertain. This CDR3 is built from 14 residues. CDR1 is SGHTA and CDR2 is FQGTGA in the germline V gene. The ends were cut back, 6 bases at V and 2 bases at J, with 11 bases in the middle. Variable domain in full (rest from reference TRBV7-3 and TRBJ2-1): GAGVSQTPSNKVTEKGKYVELRCDPISGHTALYWYRQSLGQGPEFLIYFQGTGAADDSGLPNDRFFAVRPEGSVSTLKIQRTERGDSAVYLCASSQAFPYNEQFFGPGTRLTVL.